This T cell receptor beta chain originates from a study of blood T cell repertoires in COVID-19. Study-level background: Sources were T cells, B-cell-depleted T cells, or PBMCs; the material itself was cDNA or gDNA.

The study recruited people aged about 18 to 89 years across about two dozen US areas. Participants' reported clinical history set cohort assignment. This clone was seen a few times. A junction boundary mismatches the germline segment, possibly from a read error. Sequencing was performed with immunoSEQ multiplex PCR; in TCRdb, only in-frame clones are kept and a portion is missing. The table has some 260,000 clones, roughly four fifths seen once. Germline CDR1 reads SGHRS; CDR2 reads YFSETQ. The CDR3 spans 14 residues. The sequenced material came from PBMCs or T cells enriched from blood (not recorded which). The TCR was taken from a young man with acute COVID-19. The rearrangement links TRBV5-1 to TRBJ1-1, with D possibly TRBD1 on 5 matching bases. The CDR3 protein is CASSRDSGLAEAFF. The CDR3 DNA sequence: TGTGCCAGCAGCAGAGACTCAGGGCTCGCTGAAGCTTTCTTT.